The 22 T cell receptor beta chains presented below share a single source sample, sequenced in a study of T cells expressing NK-cell markers. Each CDR3 protein gets one entry in TCRdb, which reprocessed the 5' RACE reads and gives no DNA. Its listing shows 450,000 to 600,000 distinct CDR3 sequences. The sample consisted of blood T cells: a sorted CD56 or NKG2C T cell subset, CD4+ or CD8+ T cells, or bulk PBMC T cells (not recorded which). The origin of the receptors is a man younger than 30 in good health.

The V and J genes are TRBV20-1 and TRBJ2-1; the TCRdb call, TRBD1, lacks DNA for checking. Germline CDR1 is DFQATT and CDR2 is SNEGSKA (reference sequence). The CDR3 spans 14 residues. CDR3 sequence: CSANSADSYNEQFF.

This chain joins TRBV12-3 or TRBV12-4 and TRBJ2-7; TCRdb gives TRBD1 as the D gene, but with no DNA this cannot be confirmed. The CDR3 runs to 15 residues. CDR3 residues: CASSSLGFPKHEQYF.

The CDR3 loop reads CASSFGRAANYEQYF. This chain uses TRBV5-1 with TRBJ2-7; TCRdb outputs TRBD2, but without DNA this stays unchecked. The CDR3 length is 15 residues. Looked up from germline, CDR1 is SGHRS and CDR2 is YFSETQ.

The chain carries TRBV12-3 or TRBV12-4 and TRBJ2-4. This CDR3 region has 15 residues. The chain's CDR3 is CASSFQLGAKNIQYF.

CDR3: CATSDTGTGYGYTF. The V gene is TRBV24-1, the J gene TRBJ1-2; TCRdb lists TRBD1, though no DNA is available to test this call. From germline, CDR1 is KGHDR and CDR2 SFDVKD. The CDR3 has 14 amino acids.

The chain employs TRBV12-3 or TRBV12-4 and TRBJ2-7; TCRdb selects TRBD2, and the lack of DNA leaves this call unchecked. This CDR3 has 16 amino acids. CDR3 loop: CASSSSLTSGTYEQYF.

The V gene is TRBV27, the J gene TRBJ2-1; TCRdb outputs TRBD1, but without DNA this stays unchecked. This CDR3 comprises 15 residues. The V gene's germline CDR1 is MNHEY and CDR2 SMNVEV (reference sequence). This CDR3 reads CASRWGAGAYNEQFF.

This chain uses TRBV27 with TRBJ2-7; the TCRdb D gene call, TRBD2, has no DNA to confirm it. The V gene's germline CDR1 is MNHEY and CDR2 SMNVEV (reference sequence). This CDR3 has 13 residues. The CDR3 region is CASSPADGWEQYF.

The chain couples TRBV7-9 to TRBJ1-2. This CDR3 contains 13 residues. Germline loops: CDR1 SEHNR, CDR2 FQNEAQ (reference sequence). CDR3 in amino acids: CASSLGGGGRYTF.

This sequence joins TRBV7-9 and TRBJ2-7; TCRdb proposes TRBD1, but this gene call is untestable without DNA. The germline V gene has CDR1 SEHNR and CDR2 FQNEAQ (reference sequence). This CDR3 contains 14 residues. The CDR3 here is CASSFGTGRDEQYF.

This chain joins TRBV5-6 and TRBJ2-7. The CDR3 totals 15 residues. Germline V gene sequence: CDR1 SGHDT, CDR2 YYEEEE. This CDR3 is CASSLTGSAAYEQYF.

The rearrangement uses TRBV11-2 and TRBJ2-1. This CDR3 comprises 14 residues. Per the germline V gene, CDR1 is SGHAT and CDR2 is FQNNGV. The CDR3 is CASSQQSSYNEQFF.

V gene TRBV24-1 combines with J gene TRBJ2-1; TCRdb indicates TRBD2, and absent DNA this call remains unverified. CDR3 length: 12 residues. Germline lookup yields CDR1 KGHDR and CDR2 SFDVKD. This chain's CDR3 is CATAGPYNEQFF.

The V gene is TRBV6-1, the J gene TRBJ2-1; as DNA is missing, the TRBD1 call by TCRdb cannot be tested. Germline V CDR1 and CDR2: MNHNS, SASEGT. This CDR3 contains 13 residues. The CDR3 spells CASSGGRIDEQFF.

The rearrangement links TRBV7-2 to TRBJ2-1; the TRBD1 assignment by TCRdb is unverifiable without DNA. The CDR3 length is 11 residues. Germline V gene lookup returns CDR1 SGHTA and CDR2 FQGNSA. CDR3 protein: CASRTGTGQFF.

V gene TRBV29-1 combines with J gene TRBJ2-1; TCRdb calls TRBD1, which cannot be checked without DNA. The germline V gene encodes CDR1 SQVTM and CDR2 ANQGSEA. This CDR3 is 13 amino acids long. CDR3 loop: CSVGRGRYNEQFF.

V is TRBV14 and J is TRBJ2-2; TCRdb's D gene call, TRBD2, goes unchecked for lack of DNA. The germline V gene encodes CDR1 SGHDN and CDR2 FVKESK. The CDR3 runs to 17 residues. The CDR3 is CASSQIGLAGMAGELFF.

The V and J genes are TRBV28 and TRBJ2-3. The germline CDR1 and CDR2 sequences are MDHEN and SYDVKM. This CDR3 region has 13 residues. This chain's CDR3 is CASSYRSTDTQYF.

The rearrangement joins TRBV15 to TRBJ1-5; TCRdb picks TRBD1, but there is no DNA to check that call. CDR1 and CDR2 (germline): LNHNV, YYDKDF (reference sequence). The CDR3 contains 17 residues. CDR3 loop: CATSKFRRGNSNQPQHF.

The rearrangement links TRBV20-1 to TRBJ1-5; the TCRdb call, TRBD1, lacks DNA for checking. This CDR3 comprises 15 residues. CDR1 is DFQATT and CDR2 is SNEGSKA in the germline V gene (reference sequence). This CDR3 reads CSARKTGVFNQPQHF.

The chain has TRBV7-8 and TRBJ2-1. CDR3 length: 12 amino acids. Germline V lookup: CDR1 SGHVS, CDR2 FQNEAQ. The CDR3 protein is CASSLEDRPSFF.

This chain links TRBV7-8 with TRBJ2-7. This CDR3 region has 11 residues. CDR1 SGHVS and CDR2 FQNEAQ come from the germline V gene. The CDR3 here is CASSLELGLYF.